The rows below give T cell receptor beta chains drawn from one sample of a study of CD8+CD57+ T cells in acquired aplastic anemia. A single record per CDR3 protein comes from TCRdb applying MiXCR to the reads. The sample holds more than 150,000 distinct CDR3 sequences; around half are singletons and the top ten take roughly 3%. The sample taken for sequencing was sorted CD4+, CD8+, or CD8+CD57+ T cells (not recorded which) from PBMCs. The receptors stem from a human donor in good health. CDR3s include the opening cysteine and the closing phenylalanine or tryptophan. Fields, in order: D gene, clone size, V gene, J gene, CDR3 DNA, CDR3 protein. D genes are given only for firm matches. Some rows have no size entry. The others give once, few or many, or a class for an expanded clone.

.	.	TRBV2	TRBJ2-5	TGTGCCAGCAGTGGACGGGACCACCTGTACCAAGAGACCCAGTACTTC	CASSGRDHLYQETQYF
.	many	TRBV6-2/TRBV6-3	TRBJ2-7	TGTGCCAGCAGTTACGCCAGTTACGAGCAGTACTTC	CASSYASYEQYF
.	few	TRBV10-2	TRBJ1-1	TGCGCCAGCATCCCCGAAAGGGTGAACACTGAAGCTTTCTTT	CASIPERVNTEAFF
.	.	TRBV25-1	TRBJ2-1	TGTGCCAGCAGTTTGGCGACCTACAATGAGCAGTTCTTC	CASSLATYNEQFF
TRBD2	many	TRBV24-1	TRBJ2-1	TGTGCCACCAGTGACCCCTTGGGACTAGCGGGAGAGGGCGGTGAGCAGTTCTTC	CATSDPLGLAGEGGEQFF
.	.	TRBV7-9	TRBJ2-7	TGTGCCAGCAGCTTAGGGATAGGGATCGACGAGCAGTACTTC	CASSLGIGIDEQYF
.	many	TRBV20-1	TRBJ2-1	TGCAGTGCTAACGGCAGGGACTTCTACAATGAGCAGTTCTTC	CSANGRDFYNEQFF
.	.	TRBV2	TRBJ2-7	TGTGCCAGCAGTGAATACAGACTGTACGAGCAGTACTTC	CASSEYRLYEQYF
TRBD1	.	TRBV10-3	TRBJ1-6	TGTGCCATCAGTCGACAGGGGGTTGATAATTCACCCCTCCACTTT	CAISRQGVDNSPLHF
.	.	TRBV19	TRBJ1-1	TGTGCCAGTCGGCGGGGGAGGAACACTGAAGCTTTCTTT	CASRRGRNTEAFF
.	.	TRBV19	TRBJ1-2	TGTGCCAGTACCCCTTGGGGGGAAGTTGGCTACACCTTC	CASTPWGEVGYTF
.	many	TRBV29-1	TRBJ1-4	TGCAGCGTTTGGGCTAATGAAAAACTGTTTTTT	CSVWANEKLFF
TRBD2	.	TRBV20-1	TRBJ2-5	TGCAGTGCTACGCCCCGGCAGGCGGGGGGGCCCGAAAAGACCCAGTACTTC	CSATPRQAGGPEKTQYF
.	few	TRBV7-2	TRBJ1-5	TGTGCCAGCAGCCCTAACAGGAGCAATCAGCCCCAGCATTTT	CASSPNRSNQPQHF
TRBD1	.	TRBV28	TRBJ2-3	TGTGCCAGCAGTCAAGGACAGGGGATGCAGTATTTT	CASSQGQGMQYF
TRBD1	.	TRBV29-1	TRBJ2-7	TGCAGCGCCCGGGGCCGGGACAGCTCCTACGAGCAGTACTTC	CSARGRDSSYEQYF
TRBD2	many	TRBV6-1	TRBJ2-7	TGTGCCAGCAGAAAGGGACTAGCATTAGCCTACGAGCAGTACTTC	CASRKGLALAYEQYF
.	.	TRBV25-1	TRBJ2-3	TGTGCCAGCAGTGATCGCAGGACCACAGATACGCAGTATTTT	CASSDRRTTDTQYF
.	many	TRBV5-1	TRBJ1-2	TGCGCCAGCAGCCCTGGGACGTATGGCTACACCTTC	CASSPGTYGYTF
.	few	TRBV7-3	TRBJ2-5	TGTGCCACACGGATTCTGGAGACCCAGTACTTC	CATRILETQYF
.	.	TRBV20-1	TRBJ1-6	TGCAGTGCTAGAGATCCAGGGAAGGAACCCCTCCACTTT	CSARDPGKEPLHF
.	.	TRBV19	TRBJ2-7	TGTGCCAGTAGTACGGGCGGCGGATCCGCCTACGAGCAGTACTTC	CASSTGGGSAYEQYF
.	many	TRBV7-2	TRBJ2-5	TGTGCCAGCAGCTTAGAGTGGGGGTCGGAGACCCAGTACTTC	CASSLEWGSETQYF
.	many	TRBV6-1	TRBJ2-7	TGTGCCAGCAGCTCCCATACAGGGAGAGGACACTTC	CASSSHTGRGHF
.	.	TRBV27	TRBJ2-1	TGTGCCGGCAATAAGGTGAGCTCCTACAATGAGCAGTTCTTC	CAGNKVSSYNEQFF
.	.	TRBV29-1	TRBJ2-7	TGCAGCGTTGAAAACCCGAGACGACCCAATGCCTACGAGCAGTACTTC	CSVENPRRPNAYEQYF
.	.	TRBV27	TRBJ2-2	TGTGCCAGCAGTCTAAATCGACAGCACACCGGGGAGCTGTTTTTT	CASSLNRQHTGELFF
.	once	TRBV20-1	TRBJ2-7	TGCAGTGCTACCACAGAGGAGGTTGTCTACGAGCAGTACTTC	CSATTEEVVYEQYF
TRBD1	.	TRBV9	TRBJ2-5	TGTGCCAGCAGCGGGACAGGGGGCAACGAGACCCAGTACTTC	CASSGTGGNETQYF